A single sample gave rise to the 24 T cell receptor beta chains below, sequenced in a study of tumor and adjacent non-tumor tissue in lung cancer. Three rounds of nested PCR, following a modified ARM-PCR protocol, produced the TCRbeta library. TCRdb re-called the multiplex PCR reads with MiXCR, one entry per CDR3 protein. The sample records approximately 150,000 distinct CDR3 sequences, about 71% being singletons. This sample's RNA came from whole unsorted tissue. Material: lung tumor tissue. The receptors were gathered from a man in his sixties with small cell lung cancer.

The chain is built from TRBV6-1 and TRBJ2-5; D is perhaps TRBD1 (5 bases). This CDR3 is 13 amino acids long. The germline gives CDR1 MNHNS, CDR2 SASEGT. V was clipped by 5 bases and J by 13 bases, with 20 bases between them. The DNA of the CDR3 is TGTGCCAGCAGTCGGCACAGGTCTGATTCCCGGTACTTC. It encodes CASSRHRSDSRYF.

Comments on this clonotype: The CDR3 does not end in the conserved phenylalanine or tryptophan, so this is likely a read error. This sequence joins TRBV20-1 and TRBJ2-2, with a weak D call TRBD2 (5 bases). The CDR3 has 13 residues. Trimming cost V 4 bases and J 4 bases, with 10 bases left between them. The germline gives CDR1 DFQATT, CDR2 SNEGSKA (reference sequence). CDR3 sequence reads: CSAKRAATGELFI. CDR3 nucleotide sequence: TGCAGTGCTAAAAGAGCGGCCACCGGGGAGCTGTTTATT.

Turning to this clonotype: A junction boundary mismatches the germline segment, possibly from a read error. The V gene is TRBV14, the J gene TRBJ1-3, with 7 bases aligning to TRBD1. CDR3 size: 16 residues. Germline V gene lookup returns CDR1 SGHDN and CDR2 FVKESK. CDR3 sequence (DNA): TGTGCCAATATCCAAGCTCACAGGGGCCGGGGAAACATCATATATTTT. Translation gives CANIQAHRGRGNIIYF.

This clonotype appeared a few times. The V gene is TRBV20-1, the J gene TRBJ2-3, with 10 bases aligning to TRBD2. With 4 bases clipped from V and 4 bases from J, the junction kept 11 bases outside the gene matches. From germline, CDR1 is DFQATT and CDR2 SNEGSKA (reference sequence). The CDR3 extends over 16 amino acids. The DNA for the CDR3 is TGCAGTGCTAAAGATCCCCGGCTAGCGGGAGCAGATACGCAGTATTTT. This codes for CSAKDPRLAGADTQYF.

This chain connects TRBV11-2 to TRBJ2-7; possibly TRBD2 for D (5 bases). The J call may be wrong; the DNA end is better matched by TRBJ2-1. The V gene's germline CDR1 is SGHAT and CDR2 FQNNGV. The CDR3 has 12 amino acids. CDR3 sequence (DNA): TGTGCCAGCAGCTTCGACGGCGGGCTGCAGTTCTTC. This encodes CASSFDGGLQFF.

This clonotype was seen just once. The chain is built from TRBV9 and TRBJ2-1; D is possibly TRBD1 (6 bases). This CDR3 is built from 13 residues. Germline V gives CDR1 SGDLS, CDR2 YYNGEE. Trimming pared 4 bases from V and 3 bases from J, leaving 8 bases between. The CDR3 loop reads CASSSDSYNEQFF. The CDR3, as DNA: TGTGCCAGCAGCTCGGACAGCTACAATGAGCAGTTCTTC.

With respect to this clonotype: Being one base from a much bigger clone, this may be a read error. This chain connects TRBV6-1 to TRBJ1-5; D remains ambiguous. The CDR3 consists of 14 residues. V was trimmed by 3 bases and J by 2 bases, leaving 8 bases between them. Germline assignment: CDR1 MNHNS and CDR2 SASEGT. CDR3: CASSEARGNQPQHF. For the CDR3, the DNA is TGTGCCAGCAGTGAGGCAAGGGGCAATCAGCCCCAGCATTTT.

J is TRBJ1-3 and V is TRBV20-1; D ambiguous. The germline gives CDR1 DFQATT, CDR2 SNEGSKA (reference sequence). V lost 2 bases to trimming and J lost 4 bases, with 12 bases between them. There are 14 residues in the CDR3. The CDR3 DNA is TGCAGTGCTAGAAGGATGGGATCCGGAAACACCATATATTTT. It specifies CSARRMGSGNTIYF.

To note about this clonotype: One end of the junction is discordant with germline, which a read error may explain. The V call is TRBV7-9, the J call TRBJ2-4; D is perhaps TRBD1 (5 bases). The CDR3 contains 13 residues. The germline gives CDR1 SEHNR, CDR2 FQNEAQ (reference sequence). CDR3 in amino acids: CASSRTPKDIQYF. DNA of the CDR3: TGTGCCAGCAGCCGGACCCCGAAGGACATACAGTACTTC.

This clonotype was counted between two and nine times. One base away lies a much larger clone, so this may be a sequencing read error. The CDR3 loop reads CASSLAEWRTRELFF. CDR3 DNA sequence: TGTGCCAGCAGCTTGGCAGAATGGAGGACCCGGGAGCTGTTTTTT. The chain has TRBV5-5 and TRBJ2-2; D may be TRBD2 (5 bases). This CDR3 has 15 residues. Germline values: CDR1 SGHKS, CDR2 YYEKEE (reference sequence). V shed 0 bases and J shed 9 bases, with 15 bases lying between them.

This clonotype was recorded only once. One end of the junction does not line up with germline, which may come from a read error. The CDR3 here is CTRAPGDSRDEQFF. DNA of the CDR3: TGTACCAGGGCCCCGGGTGACAGTAGGGATGAGCAGTTCTTC. The rearrangement links TRBV6-5 to TRBJ2-1; possible D gene TRBD1, 5 bases. This CDR3 region has 14 residues. Germline assignment: CDR1 MNHEY and CDR2 SVGAGI.

A remark on this clonotype: Germline and junction disagree at one end, which may indicate a read error. The rearrangement uses TRBV11-1 and TRBJ2-7, with D perhaps matching TRBD2 (5 bases). Germline V CDR1 and CDR2: SGHAT, FQDESV (reference sequence). The CDR3 consists of 11 residues. CDR3 DNA: TGTGCCAGCACGGGATCCTACGAGGAGTATTTT. Translated: CASTGSYEEYF.

In this sample, this clonotype turned up once. At one of its ends the junction is not consistent with the germline gene, which may arise from a read error. V is TRBV20-1 and J is TRBJ2-5, with D possibly TRBD2 on 5 matching bases. The CDR3 is 12 residues long. Germline V gene sequence: CDR1 DFQATT, CDR2 SNEGSKA (reference sequence). DNA for the CDR3: TGCAGTGCTAGAGATAGCGTGGAGATCCAGTACTTC. Translating gives CSARDSVEIQYF.

This clonotype was seen more than once but under ten times. DNA for the CDR3: TGTGCCAGCAGCACCCGGGAGACAGATACGCAGTATTTT. It yields the protein CASSTRETDTQYF. V usage is TRBV5-5 and J usage is TRBJ2-3, with D maybe TRBD2 (6 bases). Trimming left V 4 bases short and J 3 bases short, with 9 bases between. The germline CDR1 and CDR2 sequences are SGHKS and YYEKEE (reference sequence). The CDR3 extends over 13 amino acids.

At least ten counts were recorded for this clonotype. The chain carries TRBV29-1 and TRBJ2-3; 7 bases fit TRBD1. J was trimmed by 2 bases and V by 3 bases; bases with no gene match: 5. Per germline, CDR1 SQVTM and CDR2 ANQGSEA. The CDR3 runs 14 residues. The CDR3 sequence: CSVERDRATDTQYF. In nucleotides, the CDR3 is TGCAGCGTTGAGAGGGACAGAGCCACAGATACGCAGTATTTT.

This clonotype showed up many times. V usage is TRBV13 and J usage is TRBJ1-4; D gene uncertain. Germline CDR1 PRHDT, CDR2 FYEKMQ (reference sequence). The CDR3 has 13 amino acids. Trimming took 1 base from V and 6 from J, leaving 6 bases between them. The CDR3 reads CASSLEGHEKLFF. The CDR3 nucleotides are TGTGCCAGCAGCTTAGAGGGCCATGAAAAACTGTTTTTT.

For this clonotype: Mismatch with germline at one junction end may stem from a read error. The chain recombines TRBV12-3 or TRBV12-4 with TRBJ2-2; weak D call: TRBD1 (6 bases). The CDR3 covers 15 residues. The CDR3 DNA sequence: TGTGCCAGCAGTTTAGTGTCCCGGGACACAGGGGAGCTGTTTTTT. Translation gives CASSLVSRDTGELFF.

This clonotype showed up many times. The CDR3 DNA reads as TGCAGCGTCAAACAGACGTTAGAGACCCAGTACTTC. It codes for CSVKQTLETQYF. This chain links TRBV29-1 with TRBJ2-5; no clear D gene. Germline V gene sequence: CDR1 SQVTM, CDR2 ANQGSEA. Deletions cut 6 bases from V and 4 bases from J, with 12 bases between. This CDR3 has 12 residues.

The chain couples TRBV11-3 to TRBJ2-1; TRBD2 aligns across 9 bases. The CDR3 has 15 residues. V dropped 7 bases and J dropped 12; count of bases not matched to a gene: 16. Looked up from germline, CDR1 is SGHNT and CDR2 is YENEEA. This chain's CDR3 is CASTPGLAAIDGQFF. The CDR3 region has the DNA TGTGCCAGCACCCCGGGACTAGCCGCTATCGATGGGCAGTTCTTC.

This clonotype has ten or more counts. An end of the junction differs from the germline gene, which may be a read error. This chain uses TRBV11-3 with TRBJ1-1, with D unresolved. Germline V gene lookup returns CDR1 SGHNT and CDR2 YENEEA. CDR3 length equals 13 residues. The CDR3 here is CASSFVVGTGAFF. CDR3 in DNA: TGTGCCAGCAGCTTCGTGGTTGGCACTGGAGCTTTCTTT. The entire variable domain, with the rest obtained from reference TRBV11-3 and TRBJ1-1, is as follows: EAGVVQSPRYKIIEKKQPVAFWCNPISGHNTLYWYLQNLGQGPELLIRYENEEAVDDSQLPKDRFSAERLKGVDSTLKIQPAELGDSAVYLCASSFVVGTGAFFGQGTRLTVV.

This clonotype was counted a single time. The genes are TRBV12-3 or TRBV12-4 and TRBJ2-1; D not resolved. The CDR3 extends over 15 amino acids. V was cut by 9 bases and J by 5 bases, with 20 bases left in between. CDR3 protein: CASTDTEKGNNEQFF. CDR3 sequence (DNA): TGTGCCAGTACCGATACAGAGAAAGGTAACAATGAGCAGTTCTTC.

There are many counts of this clonotype. The rearrangement links TRBV11-3 to TRBJ2-1; 15 positions match TRBD2. The CDR3 loop spans 17 amino acids. Germline V CDR1 and CDR2: SGHNT, YENEEA. V shed 6 bases, J shed 7 bases, and the junction held 10 bases outside the gene matches. The CDR3 reads CASSRTSGRAGRNEQFF. The DNA of the CDR3 is TGTGCCAGCAGTCGGACTAGCGGGAGGGCCGGGAGAAATGAGCAGTTCTTC.

About this clonotype: One base away lies a much larger clone, so this may be a sequencing read error. The rearrangement joins TRBV6-1 to TRBJ2-7; TRBD1 is a possible D gene (6 bases). The CDR3 spans 14 residues. Germline CDR1 reads MNHNS; CDR2 reads SASEGT. The CDR3 sequence is CASSARQATYVQYF. The CDR3 DNA follows: TGTGCCAGCAGTGCCCGACAGGCTACCTACGTGCAGTACTTC.

This clonotype has a single count. The V gene is TRBV6-5, the J gene TRBJ2-1; possibly TRBD2 for D (6 bases). V gave up 7 bases and J gave up 3 bases, with 19 bases separating them. The CDR3 totals 16 residues. Germline CDR1 and CDR2: MNHEY and SVGAGI. The CDR3 sequence: CASMSPTSGVYNEQFF. The CDR3 nucleotides read TGTGCCAGCATGTCTCCGACTAGTGGGGTCTACAATGAGCAGTTCTTC.